The clone carrying this T cell receptor beta chain was counted many times. The data derive from a study of T cells after yellow fever vaccination. This CDR3 spans 13 amino acids. Germline V gives CDR1 DFQATT, CDR2 SNEGSKA (reference sequence). TCRdb reprocessed the 5' RACE reads via MiXCR and lists one record per CDR3 protein. The table lists tens of thousands of distinct CDR3 sequences, under 12% of them singletons. Study-wide results and caveats: CD4 and CD8 compartments shared a small share of clonotypes, likely from convergent recombination. Faster peaking, at day 5 versus 15, marked a secondary response that was weaker. From the bulk population, abundant clonotypes could contaminate and appear within FACS-sorted repertoires. Clonotypes that responded to the vaccine were almost all undetectable in sorted memory subsets on day 0.

The source material was PBMCs, either bulk or a sorted T-cell subset (CD4+, CD8+, memory, or dextramer-sorted; not recorded which), sampled roughly 14 days after the first yellow fever vaccination. The rearrangement links TRBV20-1 to TRBJ2-5; TRBD2 agrees at 10 bases. The receptor's source is a man between 18 and 35 years old who received the YFV17D yellow fever vaccine. For the CDR3, the DNA is TGCAGGCCTAGCGGGGGCGACCAAGAGACCCAGTACTTC. Protein: CRPSGGDQETQYF.